These 10 T cell receptor beta chains share one sample of origin, sequenced in a study of T cell repertoires in cytomegalovirus infection (dated by TCRdb to the late 2010s). No antigen has been identified for these receptors. Sequencing was performed on an Illumina HiSeq 1500. In-frame beta chains were kept once TCRdb had trimmed the public reads at Q25 with fastp and called clones with MiXCR. One record per CDR3 amino acid sequence lists the most common genes and DNA. Here the sample has about 700,000 distinct CDR3 sequences; around a third occur a single time. Roughly 18% of the sample is in the top ten clones. The treatment or condition label corresponds to: in vitro stimulation with specific CMV peptide epitopes to enrich CMV-specific T cells. The sequenced sample was cultured PBMCs, obtained from culture after CMV antigen stimulation. The receptor set was obtained from a human donor in good health (CMV status not recorded). Some clones in this sample may be carry-over from other donors' samples.

This clonotype was counted between two and nine times. The rearrangement joins TRBV4-1 to TRBJ2-3; no firm D call. Germline V lookup: CDR1 MGHRA, CDR2 YSYEKL. Trimming stripped 1 base from V and 5 bases from J, with 4 bases between. This CDR3 region has 12 residues. The CDR3 protein is CASSQGIDTQYF. The CDR3 bases are TGCGCCAGCAGCCAAGGGATAGATACGCAGTATTTT.

The rearrangement joins TRBV7-2 to TRBJ2-3, with D perhaps matching TRBD2 (7 bases). Germline CDR1 and CDR2: SGHTA and FQGNSA. Trimming took off 5 bases at V and 4 bases at J, with 13 bases between the two ends. CDR3 length equals 14 residues. The CDR3 spells CASSTGGLADTQYF. The CDR3 coding sequence is TGTGCCAGCAGCACGGGGGGCCTTGCAGATACGCAGTATTTT.

This chain's CDR3 is CASSQEGDSYEQYF. The CDR3 DNA reads as TGCGCCAGCAGCCAAGAGGGGGACAGCTACGAGCAGTACTTC. The chain carries TRBV4-1 and TRBJ2-7; 7 bases fit TRBD1. CDR3 size: 14 residues. V lost 0 bases to trimming and J lost 3 bases; unmatched junction nucleotides: 2. Germline loops: CDR1 MGHRA, CDR2 YSYEKL.

The gene calls are TRBV12-3 or TRBV12-4 and TRBJ2-1; D not certain. V was clipped by 6 bases and J by 8 bases, with 11 bases between them. The CDR3 runs to 12 residues. The CDR3 sequence: CASSPYRDEQFF. CDR3 bases: TGTGCCAGCAGCCCCTATAGGGATGAGCAGTTCTTC.

CDR3 sequence (DNA): TGTGCCAGCAGTGACCTGTATAATTCACCCCTCCACTTT. Translated, it gives CASSDLYNSPLHF. This chain joins TRBV6-6 and TRBJ1-6; D unresolved. The CDR3 runs to 13 residues. Germline-derived CDR1 and CDR2 are MNHNY and SVGAGI (reference sequence). V lost 5 bases and J 4 bases, leaving 6 bases between the germline ends.

A remark on this clonotype: A junction end diverges from the germline sequence, so it may reflect a read error. The V and J genes are TRBV7-2 and TRBJ2-3, with 10 bases lining up with TRBD2. Germline V lookup: CDR1 SGHTA, CDR2 FQGNSA. CDR3 length: 13 amino acids. DNA of the CDR3: TGTGCCAGCAGTTCGACTAGCGGGCCACGAGGGGATTTT. It codes for CASSSTSGPRGDF. The complete variable domain, with remaining parts taken from reference TRBV7-2 and TRBJ2-3, reads GAGVSQSPSNKVTEKGKDVELRCDPISGHTALYWYRQSLGQGLEFLIYFQGNSAPDKSGLPSDRFSAERTGGSVSTLTIQRTQQEDSAVYLCASSSTSGPRGDFGPGTRLTVL.

The sample holds a few counts of this clonotype. The rearrangement links TRBV19 to TRBJ1-2; D ambiguous. Germline assignment: CDR1 LNHDA and CDR2 SQIVND (reference sequence). Trimming cost V 3 bases and J 8 bases, with 13 bases left between them. The CDR3 spans 13 residues. CDR3 amino acids: CASSIRQESGYTF. DNA for the CDR3: TGTGCCAGTAGTATTAGGCAGGAAAGCGGCTACACCTTC. The variable domain in full, completed from reference TRBV19 and TRBJ1-2, reads DGGITQSPKYLFRKEGQNVTLSCEQNLNHDAMYWYRQDPGQGLRLIYYSQIVNDFQKGDIAEGYSVSREKKESFPLTVTSAQKNPTAFYLCASSIRQESGYTFGSGTRLTVV.

The V gene is TRBV19, the J gene TRBJ1-5; D gene ambiguous. The V end was cut by 9 bases, the J end by 7 bases, with 19 bases between. From germline, CDR1 is LNHDA and CDR2 SQIVND (reference sequence). There are 14 residues in the CDR3. CDR3 protein: CASQGSGLRQPQHF. CDR3 in DNA: TGTGCCAGCCAAGGCTCTGGACTGAGACAGCCCCAGCATTTT.

The V and J genes are TRBV7-2 and TRBJ2-7; 9 positions match TRBD1. With V trimmed by 5 bases and J by 0 bases, 14 bases remained unmatched. The CDR3 runs to 18 residues. Germline CDR1 and CDR2: SGHTA and FQGNSA. The CDR3 loop reads CASSTRTGEYTSSYEQYF. DNA for the CDR3: TGTGCCAGCAGCACCAGGACAGGGGAGTACACTAGCTCCTACGAGCAGTACTTC.

This rearrangement joins TRBV5-4 to TRBJ2-1; D remains unclear. In germline, CDR1 is SGHNT, CDR2 YYREEE (reference sequence). V lost 4 bases, J lost 4 bases, and 9 bases lay in between. The CDR3 totals 13 residues. This CDR3 is CASSHPRYNEQFF. The CDR3 DNA is TGTGCCAGCAGCCATCCCCGATACAATGAGCAGTTCTTC.